This is a list of T cell receptor beta chains from one sample in a study of CD8+CD57+ T cells in acquired aplastic anemia. TCRdb independently ran MiXCR on the reads; one entry per CDR3 protein. Of 75,000 to 90,000 distinct CDR3 sequences in the sample, about half were seen once. The sequenced sample was sorted CD4+, CD8+, or CD8+CD57+ T cells (not recorded which) from PBMCs. The receptors come from a human donor in good health, serving as a control. Each CDR3 is given with its conserved first and last residue. D genes are given only for firm matches. Size is stated for part of the rows, as once, few or many counts, or as a class when the clone is expanded.

v_call: TRBV6-5
clone_size: few
d_call: -
j_call: TRBJ1-4
cdr3_aa: CASSLRDLDKLFF
cdr3_nt: TGTGCCAGCAGTTTAAGGGACCTTGATAAACTGTTTTTT

v_call: TRBV28
clone_size: once
d_call: TRBD2
j_call: TRBJ2-7
cdr3_aa: CASSPTSGRAYEQYF
cdr3_nt: TGTGCCAGCAGTCCTACTAGCGGGAGGGCTTACGAGCAGTACTTC

v_call: TRBV13
clone_size: many
d_call: -
j_call: TRBJ2-3
cdr3_aa: CASSVGLRGTDTQYF
cdr3_nt: TGTGCCAGCAGCGTGGGTCTTCGAGGCACAGATACGCAGTATTTT

v_call: TRBV12-3/TRBV12-4
clone_size: -
d_call: TRBD2
j_call: TRBJ2-1
cdr3_aa: CASSPHHSGHLWDEQFF
cdr3_nt: TGTGCCAGCAGTCCCCACCATAGCGGGCACCTCTGGGATGAGCAGTTCTTC

v_call: TRBV6-2/TRBV6-3
clone_size: few
d_call: -
j_call: TRBJ2-3
cdr3_aa: CASSYPPDTQYF
cdr3_nt: TGTGCCAGCAGTTACCCCCCAGATACGCAGTATTTT

v_call: TRBV20-1
clone_size: -
d_call: -
j_call: TRBJ2-3
cdr3_aa: CSASPGGIRDTQYF
cdr3_nt: TGCAGTGCTAGCCCCGGGGGTATTCGGGATACGCAGTATTTT

v_call: TRBV2
clone_size: -
d_call: -
j_call: TRBJ1-3
cdr3_aa: CASSESGNTIYF
cdr3_nt: TGTGCCAGCAGTGAATCGGGAAACACCATATATTTT

v_call: TRBV10-1
clone_size: many
d_call: TRBD1
j_call: TRBJ2-2
cdr3_aa: CASSPTGTGELFF
cdr3_nt: TGCGCCAGCAGTCCGACAGGGACCGGGGAGCTGTTTTTT

v_call: TRBV6-1
clone_size: once
d_call: TRBD1
j_call: TRBJ2-3
cdr3_aa: CASAGTGRTDTQYF
cdr3_nt: TGTGCCAGCGCCGGGACAGGGCGGACAGATACGCAGTATTTT

v_call: TRBV2
clone_size: -
d_call: -
j_call: TRBJ2-3
cdr3_aa: CASSSRRQGEDTQYF
cdr3_nt: TGTGCCAGCAGCTCTCGGAGGCAGGGTGAGGATACGCAGTATTTT

v_call: TRBV24-1
clone_size: -
d_call: -
j_call: TRBJ2-1
cdr3_aa: CATRGAYNEQFF
cdr3_nt: TGTGCCACCAGGGGGGCCTACAATGAGCAGTTCTTC

v_call: TRBV2
clone_size: few
d_call: TRBD1
j_call: TRBJ1-2
cdr3_aa: CASSELQGDGYTF
cdr3_nt: TGTGCCAGCAGTGAGTTGCAGGGGGACGGCTACACCTTC

v_call: TRBV6-1
clone_size: -
d_call: TRBD1
j_call: TRBJ1-1
cdr3_aa: CAAGQGANTEAFF
cdr3_nt: TGTGCCGCGGGACAGGGGGCGAACACTGAAGCTTTCTTT

v_call: TRBV11-2
clone_size: -
d_call: -
j_call: TRBJ2-2
cdr3_aa: CASSRGGTGELFF
cdr3_nt: TGTGCCAGCAGCCGAGGGGGAACCGGGGAGCTGTTTTTT

v_call: TRBV5-1
clone_size: -
d_call: TRBD1
j_call: TRBJ2-7
cdr3_aa: CASSFRQGGSYEQYF
cdr3_nt: TGCGCCAGCAGCTTTCGACAGGGTGGGTCCTACGAGCAGTACTTC

v_call: TRBV24-1
clone_size: many
d_call: -
j_call: TRBJ2-5
cdr3_aa: CATSDLADQETQYF
cdr3_nt: TGTGCCACCAGTGATTTGGCAGACCAAGAGACCCAGTACTTC

v_call: TRBV7-3
clone_size: few
d_call: -
j_call: TRBJ2-7
cdr3_aa: CASSSTGTRAYEQYF
cdr3_nt: TGTGCCAGCAGCTCCACCGGGACGAGAGCCTACGAGCAGTACTTC

v_call: TRBV29-1
clone_size: -
d_call: -
j_call: TRBJ2-7
cdr3_aa: CSVGNNYEQYF
cdr3_nt: TGCAGCGTTGGCAACAACTACGAGCAGTACTTC

v_call: TRBV12-3/TRBV12-4
clone_size: -
d_call: -
j_call: TRBJ2-3
cdr3_aa: CASSLFGVTDTQYF
cdr3_nt: TGTGCCAGCAGTTTATTTGGGGTTACAGATACGCAGTATTTT

v_call: TRBV2
clone_size: once
d_call: -
j_call: TRBJ1-2
cdr3_aa: CASSNREYGYGYTF
cdr3_nt: TGTGCCAGCAGCAACAGGGAGTACGGCTATGGCTACACCTTC

v_call: TRBV9
clone_size: few
d_call: -
j_call: TRBJ1-3
cdr3_aa: CASSGNTIYF
cdr3_nt: TGTGCCAGCAGTGGAAACACCATATATTTT

v_call: TRBV10-1
clone_size: many
d_call: -
j_call: TRBJ1-1
cdr3_aa: CASAWGVTEAFF
cdr3_nt: TGCGCCAGCGCTTGGGGGGTCACTGAAGCTTTCTTT

v_call: TRBV2
clone_size: -
d_call: -
j_call: TRBJ1-5
cdr3_aa: CASRALAGTQPQHF
cdr3_nt: TGTGCCAGCAGGGCCCTGGCAGGGACCCAGCCCCAGCATTTT

v_call: TRBV9
clone_size: -
d_call: TRBD1
j_call: TRBJ2-7
cdr3_aa: CASSPETGGAGDEQYF
cdr3_nt: TGTGCCAGCAGCCCTGAAACAGGGGGCGCAGGCGACGAGCAGTACTTC

v_call: TRBV9
clone_size: -
d_call: TRBD1
j_call: TRBJ1-2
cdr3_aa: CASSVTGSYGYTF
cdr3_nt: TGTGCCAGCAGCGTGACAGGGAGCTATGGCTACACCTTC